This entry lists 32 T cell receptor beta chains sequenced from one sample in a study of siplizumab effects on memory and regulatory T cells. Data came from immunoSEQ multiplex PCR; TCRdb stores just in-frame clones and leaves some out. The sample holds 85,000 to 130,000 clones, over 90% seen once. Sequences were obtained from Tregs sorted from blood. Source of these receptors: a human donor in good health.

This clone was seen a handful of times. This CDR3 is CASRGGQGKFGGYTF. The DNA of the CDR3 is TGTGCCAGCAGGGGAGGACAGGGTAAATTTGGCGGCTACACCTTC. The V and J genes are TRBV6-1 and TRBJ1-2; 8 bases match TRBD1. The J segment lost 8 bases and the V segment lost 6 bases, leaving 14 bases of the junction unmatched. The CDR3 has 15 amino acids. Germline V gene sequence: CDR1 MNHNS, CDR2 SASEGT.

The V gene is TRBV7-6, the J gene TRBJ2-2; 15 positions agree with TRBD2. V lost 5 bases and J lost 3; bases outside the gene matches: 7. CDR1 and CDR2 (germline): SGHVS, FNYEAQ. This CDR3 has 18 residues. The DNA of the CDR3 is TGTGCCAGCAGCCCCGGACTAGCGGGGGGGTTGTACACCGGGGAGCTGTTTTTT. The encoded protein is CASSPGLAGGLYTGELFF.

The chain employs TRBV5-1 and TRBJ2-7; 7 bases match TRBD1. CDR3 size: 14 residues. Per the germline V gene, CDR1 is SGHRS and CDR2 is YFSETQ. V trimming: 5 bases; J trimming: 7 bases; junction bases outside the gene matches: 12. CDR3 nucleotide sequence: TGCGCCAGCAGGGGGACAGCCCTACCGGAGGAGCAGTACTTC. Its translation is CASRGTALPEEQYF.

The gene calls are TRBV30 and TRBJ1-1, with a tentative D call TRBD1 (5 bases). The CDR3 length is 12 residues. Germline-derived CDR1 and CDR2 are GTSNPN and SVGIG (reference sequence). Trimming took 1 base from V and 11 from J, leaving 14 bases between them. Here the CDR3 DNA reads TGTGCCTGGAGTGGCAGGGTCAGCGAGGCTTTCTTT. This encodes CAWSGRVSEAFF.

The chain joins TRBV5-4 to TRBJ2-3; TRBD2 matches at 8 bases. Germline V lookup: CDR1 SGHNT, CDR2 YYREEE (reference sequence). This CDR3 contains 14 residues. V was pared by 9 bases and J by 1 base, with 7 bases of the junction left unmatched. The CDR3 protein is CATARGGGTDTQYF. The CDR3 DNA follows: TGTGCCACCGCCCGGGGGGGCGGCACAGATACGCAGTATTTT.

V gene TRBV4-3 combines with J gene TRBJ2-4, with 9 nucleotides matching TRBD2. Germline V lookup: CDR1 LGHNA, CDR2 YSLEER. The CDR3 has 19 amino acids. Trimming took 0 bases from V and 0 from J; bases not matched to a gene: 9. The CDR3, as DNA: TGCGCCAGCAGCCAAGAATGGGCTAGCGGGACATTAGCCAAAAACATTCAGTACTTC. Its translation is CASSQEWASGTLAKNIQYF.

This chain connects TRBV30 to TRBJ1-5; TRBD1 matches at 9 bases. With V trimmed by 3 bases and J by 6 bases, 6 bases remained unmatched. Germline V gene sequence: CDR1 GTSNPN, CDR2 SVGIG (reference sequence). The CDR3 is 14 amino acids. The CDR3 DNA reads TGTGCCTGGAGCTGGACAGGGGTAGCTCAGCCCCAGCATTTT. Translated, it gives CAWSWTGVAQPQHF. Variable domain in full (rest from reference TRBV30 and TRBJ1-5): SQTIHQWPATLVQPVGSPLSLECTVEGTSNPNLYWYRQAAGRGLQLLFYSVGIGQISSEVPQNLSASRPQDRQFILSSKKLLLSDSGFYLCAWSWTGVAQPQHFGDGTRLSIL.

This sequence joins TRBV5-1 and TRBJ1-1; D is perhaps TRBD1 (5 bases). The CDR3 loop spans 13 amino acids. V was shortened by 4 bases and J by 6 bases, with 13 bases between the two germline ends. Per the germline V gene, CDR1 is SGHRS and CDR2 is YFSETQ. The CDR3 DNA reads as TGCGCCAGCAGCACAGGTGCAGGGCCTGAAGCTTTCTTT. The encoded protein is CASSTGAGPEAFF.

This chain links TRBV11-2 with TRBJ2-7; D perhaps matches TRBD2 (7 bases). The germline V and J ends were trimmed by 5 bases and 2 bases, with 16 bases remaining between them. The germline CDR1 and CDR2 sequences are SGHAT and FQNNGV. The CDR3 has 15 residues. The CDR3 bases are TGTGCCAGCAGCCGGGGGGCAGGATCCCCCTACGAGCAGTACTTC. The encoded protein is CASSRGAGSPYEQYF.

The chain links TRBV4-1 to TRBJ2-7; a weak D match, TRBD2 (6 bases). The V and J ends lost 0 bases and 5 bases respectively, with 20 bases between them. This CDR3 has 17 residues. Per the germline V gene, CDR1 is MGHRA and CDR2 is YSYEKL. CDR3 coding DNA: TGCGCCAGCAGCCAAGAAGATGTCCCGGGACTGAGACACGAGCAGTACTTC. It translates to CASSQEDVPGLRHEQYF.

CDR3 DNA: TGTGCCATCAGTGAGGGGGCCACACCGTCCTATGGCTACACCTTC. Amino acids: CAISEGATPSYGYTF. This chain uses TRBV10-3 with TRBJ1-2; TRBD1 is a possible D gene (5 bases). The CDR3 has 15 residues. Germline V gene sequence: CDR1 ENHRY, CDR2 SYGVKD. The V end lost 2 bases, the J end lost 4 bases, and 14 bases lay between the germline ends.

In its sample, this clone was seen a few times. The chain is built from TRBV5-1 and TRBJ1-5; 7 bases map to TRBD1. Germline CDR1 and CDR2: SGHRS and YFSETQ. The length of the CDR3 is 15 residues. Unmatched junction bases numbered 8, after V lost 3 bases and J lost 5 bases. The CDR3 sequence is CASSSEGARDQPQHF. CDR3 nucleotides: TGCGCCAGCAGCTCGGAGGGGGCAAGGGATCAGCCCCAGCATTTT.

In the case of this clone: This CDR3 is also generated by other DNA sequences in the sample. The J gene is TRBJ2-7, the V gene TRBV18; possible D gene TRBD1, 6 bases. From germline, CDR1 is KGHSH and CDR2 LQKENI. V was shortened by 3 bases and J by 3 bases, with 6 bases between the two germline ends. The CDR3 is made up of 12 amino acids. In DNA form, the CDR3 reads TGTGCCAGCTCACCGGACAGCTACGAGCAGTACTTC. As protein: CASSPDSYEQYF. The full variable domain, completed using reference TRBV18 and TRBJ2-7, is NAGVMQNPRHLVRRRGQEARLRCSPMKGHSHVYWYRQLPEEGLKFMVYLQKENIIDESGMPKERFSAEFPKEGPSILRIQQVVRGDSAAYFCASSPDSYEQYFGPGTRLTVT.

The chain has TRBV9 and TRBJ2-5; D may be TRBD2 (7 bases). The CDR3 runs 15 residues. V shed 4 bases and J shed 5 bases, with 18 bases lying between them. Germline lookup yields CDR1 SGDLS and CDR2 YYNGEE. The CDR3, as DNA: TGTGCCAGCAGCCGGTACCCGGGGGGCGAGGAGACCCAGTACTTC. This translates into CASSRYPGGEETQYF. Together with reference TRBV9 and TRBJ2-5, the CDR3 gives the full variable domain: DSGVTQTPKHLITATGQRVTLRCSPRSGDLSVYWYQQSLDQGLQFLIQYYNGEERAKGNILERFSAQQFPDLHSELNLSSLELGDSALYFCASSRYPGGEETQYFGPGTRLLVL.

The chain uses TRBV30 and TRBJ2-7, with 8 bases fitting TRBD2. With 0 bases clipped from V and 3 bases from J, the junction kept 4 bases outside the gene matches. The CDR3 is made up of 14 amino acids. Germline V gene sequence: CDR1 GTSNPN, CDR2 SVGIG (reference sequence). In DNA form, the CDR3 reads TGTGCCTGGAGTGTAGCGGGAGTCGTCTACGAGCAGTACTTC. Its translation is CAWSVAGVVYEQYF.

V usage is TRBV11-2 and J usage is TRBJ2-7, with D perhaps TRBD1 (7 bases). Trimming cost V 5 bases and J 5 bases, with 13 bases left between them. The CDR3 is made up of 13 amino acids. From germline, CDR1 is SGHAT and CDR2 FQNNGV. CDR3 DNA sequence: TGTGCCAGCAGCCTTCTCAGGGGGGACGAGCAGTACTTC. Residues: CASSLLRGDEQYF.

In DNA form, the CDR3 reads TGTGCCAGTAGTGTAACAGGGGGCGGGGAGCAGTACTTC. Translation gives CASSVTGGGEQYF. This chain uses TRBV19 with TRBJ2-7; TRBD1 matches 9 bases. V was clipped by 5 bases and J by 7 bases; unmatched bases: 6. The CDR3 is 13 residues long. The V gene's germline CDR1 is LNHDA and CDR2 SQIVND (reference sequence).

A word on this clone: One end of the junction is discordant with germline, which a read error may explain. J is TRBJ2-5 and V is TRBV7-7; 9 nucleotides agree with TRBD2. The CDR3 consists of 13 residues. The germline V gene encodes CDR1 SSHAT and CDR2 FNYEAQ (reference sequence). DNA of the CDR3: TGTGCTAGCAGCGGGAGGAGGGGGGAGACCCAGTACTTC. Encoded protein: CASSGRRGETQYF.

The chain joins TRBV7-3 to TRBJ1-1; the D gene is possibly TRBD1 (6 bases). The germline V gene encodes CDR1 SGHTA and CDR2 FQGTGA. The CDR3 sequence is 13 residues long. The germline V and J ends were trimmed by 5 bases and 3 bases, with 10 bases remaining between them. The CDR3 DNA sequence: TGTGCCAGCAGCGAGGGACAAGACACTGAAGCTTTCTTT. Protein: CASSEGQDTEAFF.

The chain combines TRBV2 with TRBJ1-2; 8 nucleotides align to TRBD1. Germline V CDR1 and CDR2: SNHLY, FYNNEI. The ends lost 6 bases at V and 4 bases at J; junction bases unmatched: 4. CDR3 length equals 13 residues. CDR3 coding DNA: TGTGCCAGCAGGACAGGGGTAGGCTATGGCTACACCTTC. It specifies CASRTGVGYGYTF.

The rearrangement links TRBV14 to TRBJ2-3; TRBD1 is a possible D gene (5 bases). The CDR3 runs 13 residues. Germline-derived CDR1 and CDR2 are SGHDN and FVKESK. Trimming stripped 0 bases from V and 9 bases from J, with 10 bases between. CDR3 nucleotides: TGTGCCAGCAGCCAAGATTCAAAGGGGACGCAGTATTTT. Amino acids: CASSQDSKGTQYF. The variable domain in full, with the rest retrieved from reference TRBV14 and TRBJ2-3, is EAGVTQFPSHSVIEKGQTVTLRCDPISGHDNLYWYRRVMGKEIKFLLHFVKESKQDESGMPNNRFLAERTGGTYSTLKVQPAELEDSGVYFCASSQDSKGTQYFGPGTRLTVL.

The chain has TRBV10-1 and TRBJ1-6; no clear D. The ends were cut back, 0 bases at V and 8 bases at J, with 2 bases in the middle. Germline V gene sequence: CDR1 WNHNN, CDR2 SYGVQD (reference sequence). The CDR3 covers 12 residues. CDR3 sequence: CASSESHSPLHF. The CDR3 nucleotides are TGCGCCAGCAGTGAGTCGCATTCACCCCTCCACTTT.

V and J are TRBV19 and TRBJ1-1, with 7 bases matching TRBD1. Germline CDR1 is LNHDA and CDR2 is SQIVND (reference sequence). V lost 3 bases, J lost 1 base, and 5 bases stayed unmatched. The CDR3 loop spans 15 amino acids. The CDR3 reads CASSMRQGGNTEAFF. CDR3 DNA sequence: TGTGCCAGTAGTATGCGACAGGGAGGGAACACTGAAGCTTTCTTT.

Here the CDR3 reads CAIRQDYGYTF. The CDR3 nucleotides read TGTGCCATTAGGCAGGACTATGGCTACACCTTC. This rearrangement joins TRBV7-9 to TRBJ1-2; D uncertain. Germline V gene data show CDR1 as SEHNR and CDR2 as FQNEAQ (reference sequence). The CDR3 totals 11 residues. V lost 10 bases to trimming and J lost 3 bases, with 9 bases between them.

This rearrangement joins TRBV5-6 to TRBJ2-3, with a possible D match to TRBD2 (6 bases). The V gene's germline CDR1 is SGHDT and CDR2 YYEEEE. This CDR3 is built from 14 residues. V was pared by 2 bases and J by 2 bases, with 9 bases between. As DNA, the CDR3 is TGTGCCAGCAGCTTCTCGGGAGCCACAGATACGCAGTATTTT. Translating it yields CASSFSGATDTQYF.

This clone was recorded only once. The V and J genes are TRBV29-1 and TRBJ1-4; TRBD1 aligns across 7 bases. The CDR3 sequence is 13 residues long. Unmatched junction bases numbered 7, after V lost 7 bases and J lost 5 bases. Looked up from germline, CDR1 is SQVTM and CDR2 is ANQGSEA. CDR3 residues: CSAWTGWNEKLFF. CDR3 nucleotides: TGCAGCGCTTGGACAGGTTGGAATGAAAAACTGTTTTTT.

This rearrangement joins TRBV7-9 to TRBJ2-4; no firm D call. The length of the CDR3 is 14 residues. The V end was cut by 4 bases, the J end by 1 base, with 8 bases between. The germline CDR1 and CDR2 sequences are SEHNR and FQNEAQ (reference sequence). CDR3 protein: CASSSRMAKNIQYF. DNA of the CDR3: TGTGCCAGCAGCTCCCGGATGGCCAAAAACATTCAGTACTTC.

This chain links TRBV21-1 with TRBJ2-7. TRBV21-1 is given as a pseudogene. There are 16 residues in the CDR3. CDR3 DNA: TGTGCCAGCAGCCCAGGACGGGACGAACCAACCTACGAGCAGTACTTC. Residues: CASSPGRDEPTYEQYF.

J is TRBJ2-7 and V is TRBV7-3, with D unresolved. The CDR3 sequence is 11 residues long. Trimming took off 2 bases at V and 5 bases at J, with 4 bases between the two ends. Germline V gives CDR1 SGHTA, CDR2 FQGTGA. Here the CDR3 reads CASSLVDEQYF. The CDR3 DNA is TGTGCCAGCAGCTTAGTGGACGAGCAGTACTTC.

This chain links TRBV5-6 with TRBJ1-2; TRBD1 might be the D (5 bases). This CDR3 has 13 amino acids. Germline assignment: CDR1 SGHDT and CDR2 YYEEEE. V lost 5 bases, J lost 2 bases, and 10 bases lay in between. The chain's CDR3 is CASRRGHNYGYTF. The CDR3 DNA reads as TGTGCCAGCAGGAGGGGTCACAACTATGGCTACACCTTC.

This chain joins TRBV10-1 and TRBJ1-5, with D possibly TRBD1 on 5 matching bases. The CDR3 has 13 amino acids. Trimming removed 3 bases at V and 13 bases at J, with 16 bases between. Germline V lookup: CDR1 WNHNN, CDR2 SYGVQD (reference sequence). CDR3 bases: TGCGCCAGCAGTGATCCGACAGCGAGCACTCAGCATTTT. It codes for CASSDPTASTQHF.

This chain joins TRBV27 and TRBJ2-1; D ambiguous. Trimming left V 7 bases short and J 0 bases short, with 19 bases between. The CDR3 is 17 residues long. Germline V lookup: CDR1 MNHEY, CDR2 SMNVEV (reference sequence). DNA for the CDR3: TGTGCCAGCACCCCTCGTGGGGTATCGAGCTCCTACAATGAGCAGTTCTTC. This encodes CASTPRGVSSSYNEQFF.